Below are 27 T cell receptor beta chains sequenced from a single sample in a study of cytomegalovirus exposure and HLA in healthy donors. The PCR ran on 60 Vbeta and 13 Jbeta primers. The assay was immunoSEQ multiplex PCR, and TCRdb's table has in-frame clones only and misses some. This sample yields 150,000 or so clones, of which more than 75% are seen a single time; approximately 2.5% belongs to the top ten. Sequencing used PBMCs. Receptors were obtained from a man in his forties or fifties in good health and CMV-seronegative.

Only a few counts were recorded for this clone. CDR3 bases: TGTGCCAGCAGTTTGCCTCCAGGGGTACTGAACACTGAAGCTTTCTTT. Its translation is CASSLPPGVLNTEAFF. The chain recombines TRBV28 with TRBJ1-1, with a tentative D call TRBD1 (6 bases). This CDR3 contains 16 residues. V shed 3 bases and J shed 0 bases, with 14 bases lying between them. CDR1 and CDR2 (germline): MDHEN, SYDVKM.

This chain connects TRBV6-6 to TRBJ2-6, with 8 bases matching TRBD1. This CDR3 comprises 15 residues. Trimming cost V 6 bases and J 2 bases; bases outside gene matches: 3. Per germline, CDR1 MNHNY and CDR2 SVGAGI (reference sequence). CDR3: CASRTGVAGANVLTF. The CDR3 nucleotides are TGTGCCAGCAGGACAGGGGTAGCTGGGGCCAACGTCCTGACTTTC.

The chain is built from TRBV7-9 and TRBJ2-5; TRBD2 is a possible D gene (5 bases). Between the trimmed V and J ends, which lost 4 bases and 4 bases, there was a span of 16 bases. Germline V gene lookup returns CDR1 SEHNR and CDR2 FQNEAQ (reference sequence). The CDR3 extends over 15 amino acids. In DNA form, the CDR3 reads TGTGCCAGCAGCTGGGCGGCGGGCGGCCGAGAGACCCAGTACTTC. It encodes CASSWAAGGRETQYF. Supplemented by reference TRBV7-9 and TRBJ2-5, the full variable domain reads DTGVSQNPRHKITKRGQNVTFRCDPISEHNRLYWYRQTLGQGPEFLTYFQNEAQLEKSRLLSDRFSAERPKGSFSTLEIQRTEQGDSAMYLCASSWAAGGRETQYFGPGTRLLVL.

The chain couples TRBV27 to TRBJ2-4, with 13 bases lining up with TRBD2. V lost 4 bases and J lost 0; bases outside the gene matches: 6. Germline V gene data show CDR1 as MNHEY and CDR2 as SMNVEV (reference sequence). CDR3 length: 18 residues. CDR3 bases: TGTGCCAGCAGTTCCCTGACTAGCGGGGGGTTAGCCAAAAACATTCAGTACTTC. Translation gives CASSSLTSGGLAKNIQYF.

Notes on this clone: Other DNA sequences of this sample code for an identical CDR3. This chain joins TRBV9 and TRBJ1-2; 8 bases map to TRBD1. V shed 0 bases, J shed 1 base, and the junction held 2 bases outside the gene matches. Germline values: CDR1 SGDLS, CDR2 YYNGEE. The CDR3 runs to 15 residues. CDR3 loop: CASSVEGTGNYGYTF. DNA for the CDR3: TGTGCCAGCAGCGTAGAGGGGACAGGTAACTATGGCTACACCTTC. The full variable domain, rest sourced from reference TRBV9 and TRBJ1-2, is DSGVTQTPKHLITATGQRVTLRCSPRSGDLSVYWYQQSLDQGLQFLIQYYNGEERAKGNILERFSAQQFPDLHSELNLSSLELGDSALYFCASSVEGTGNYGYTFGSGTRLTVV.

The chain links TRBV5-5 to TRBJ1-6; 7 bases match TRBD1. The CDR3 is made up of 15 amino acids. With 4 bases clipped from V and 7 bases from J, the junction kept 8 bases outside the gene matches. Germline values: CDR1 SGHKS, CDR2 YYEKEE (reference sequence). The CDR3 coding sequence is TGTGCCAGCAGCCCCCCAGACAGGGCCAATTCACCCCTCCACTTT. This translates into CASSPPDRANSPLHF.

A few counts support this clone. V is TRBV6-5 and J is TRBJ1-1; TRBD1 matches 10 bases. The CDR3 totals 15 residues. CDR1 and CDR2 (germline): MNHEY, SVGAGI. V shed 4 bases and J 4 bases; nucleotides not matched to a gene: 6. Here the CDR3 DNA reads TGTGCCAGCAGTTCACCGGGACAGGGGATCACTGAAGCTTTCTTT. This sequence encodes CASSSPGQGITEAFF.

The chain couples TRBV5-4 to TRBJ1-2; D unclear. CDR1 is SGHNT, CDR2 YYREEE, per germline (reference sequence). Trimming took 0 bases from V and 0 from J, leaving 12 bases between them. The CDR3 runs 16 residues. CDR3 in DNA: TGTGCCAGCAGCTTGGGACTATTCGGACCTAACTATGGCTACACCTTC. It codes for CASSLGLFGPNYGYTF.

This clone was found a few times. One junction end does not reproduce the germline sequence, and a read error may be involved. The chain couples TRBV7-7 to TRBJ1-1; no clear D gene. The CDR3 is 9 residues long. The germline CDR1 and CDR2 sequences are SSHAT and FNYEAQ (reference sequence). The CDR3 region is CASSCLASF. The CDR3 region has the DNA TGTGCTAGCAGCTGTTTAGCGTCCTTT.

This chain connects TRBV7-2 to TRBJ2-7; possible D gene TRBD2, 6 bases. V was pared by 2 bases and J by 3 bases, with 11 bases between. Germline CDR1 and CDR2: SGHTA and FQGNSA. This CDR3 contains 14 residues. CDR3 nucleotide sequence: TGTGCCAGCAGCTTAAACGGACTAATCTACGAGCAGTACTTC. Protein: CASSLNGLIYEQYF.

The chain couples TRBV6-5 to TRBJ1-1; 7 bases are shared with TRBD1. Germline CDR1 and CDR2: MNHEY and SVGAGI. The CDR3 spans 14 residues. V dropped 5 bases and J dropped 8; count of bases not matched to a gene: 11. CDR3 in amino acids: CASSRDSRRGEAFF. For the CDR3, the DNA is TGTGCCAGCAGTCGGGACAGCCGTCGAGGGGAAGCTTTCTTT.

CDR3 in DNA: TGTGCCAGCAGCCTCGCCGGGACAGGGTATGGAGAAAAACTGTTTTTT. It yields the protein CASSLAGTGYGEKLFF. The chain has TRBV5-4 and TRBJ1-4; 9 nucleotides align to TRBD1. The CDR3 extends over 16 amino acids. The germline gives CDR1 SGHNT, CDR2 YYREEE (reference sequence). J was trimmed by 8 bases and V by 4 bases; bases with no gene match: 12.

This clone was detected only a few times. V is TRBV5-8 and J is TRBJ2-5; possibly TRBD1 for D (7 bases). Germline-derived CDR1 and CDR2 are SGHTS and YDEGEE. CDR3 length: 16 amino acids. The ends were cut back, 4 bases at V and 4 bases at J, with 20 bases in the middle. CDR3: CASSDGTRGRGETQYF. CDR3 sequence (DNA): TGTGCCAGCAGCGACGGAACTAGGGGGCGGGGAGAGACCCAGTACTTC.

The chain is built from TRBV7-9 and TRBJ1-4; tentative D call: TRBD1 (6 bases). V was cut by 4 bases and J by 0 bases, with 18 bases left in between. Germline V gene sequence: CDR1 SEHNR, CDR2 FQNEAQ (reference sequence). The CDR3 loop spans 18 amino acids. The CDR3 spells CASSSPGHHQATNEKLFF. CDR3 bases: TGTGCCAGCAGCTCTCCGGGACACCATCAAGCAACTAATGAAAAACTGTTTTTT. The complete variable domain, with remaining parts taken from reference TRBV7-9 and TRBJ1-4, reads DTGVSQNPRHKITKRGQNVTFRCDPISEHNRLYWYRQTLGQGPEFLTYFQNEAQLEKSRLLSDRFSAERPKGSFSTLEIQRTEQGDSAMYLCASSSPGHHQATNEKLFFGSGTQLSVL.

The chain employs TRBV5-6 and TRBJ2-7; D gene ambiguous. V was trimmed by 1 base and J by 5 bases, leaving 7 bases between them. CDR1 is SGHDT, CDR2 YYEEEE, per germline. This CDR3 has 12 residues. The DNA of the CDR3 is TGTGCCAGCAGCTTGTTTAGAAACGAGCAGTACTTC. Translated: CASSLFRNEQYF.

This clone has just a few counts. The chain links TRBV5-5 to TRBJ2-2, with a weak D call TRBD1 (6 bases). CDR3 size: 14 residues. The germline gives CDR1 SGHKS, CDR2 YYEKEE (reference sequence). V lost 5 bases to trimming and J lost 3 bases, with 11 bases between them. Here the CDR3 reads CASRNDRYTGELFF. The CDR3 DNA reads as TGTGCCAGCAGAAACGACAGGTACACCGGGGAGCTGTTTTTT.

In DNA, the CDR3 is TGCGCCAGCAGCGCCGGGGGGGGATTGAACACTGAAGCTTTCTTT. It codes for CASSAGGGLNTEAFF. The V gene is TRBV5-1, the J gene TRBJ1-1; D is possibly TRBD1 (5 bases). There are 15 residues in the CDR3. Trimming took 4 bases from V and 0 from J, leaving 13 bases between them. Germline lookup yields CDR1 SGHRS and CDR2 YFSETQ. Full variable domain (outside the CDR3, taken from reference TRBV5-1 and TRBJ1-1): KAGVTQTPRYLIKTRGQQVTLSCSPISGHRSVSWYQQTPGQGLQFLFEYFSETQRNKGNFPGRFSGRQFSNSRSEMNVSTLELGDSALYLCASSAGGGLNTEAFFGQGTRLTVV.

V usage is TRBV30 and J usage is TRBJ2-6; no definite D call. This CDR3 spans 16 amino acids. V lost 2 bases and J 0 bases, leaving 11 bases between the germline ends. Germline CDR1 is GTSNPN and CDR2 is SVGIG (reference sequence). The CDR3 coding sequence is TGTGCCTGGAGTTCTAGGTGGCCCTCTGGGGCCAACGTCCTGACTTTC. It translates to CAWSSRWPSGANVLTF.

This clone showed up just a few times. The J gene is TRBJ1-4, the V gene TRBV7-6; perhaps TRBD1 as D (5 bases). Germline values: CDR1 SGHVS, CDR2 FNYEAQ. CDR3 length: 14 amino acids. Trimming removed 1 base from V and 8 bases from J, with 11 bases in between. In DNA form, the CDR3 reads TGTGCCAGCAGCTTAGGTCCCAGGGCAGAAAAACTGTTTTTT. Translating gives CASSLGPRAEKLFF.

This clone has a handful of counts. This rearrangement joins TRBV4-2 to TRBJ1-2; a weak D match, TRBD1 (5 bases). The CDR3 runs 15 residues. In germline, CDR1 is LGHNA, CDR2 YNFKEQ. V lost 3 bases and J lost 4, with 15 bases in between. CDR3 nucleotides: TGTGCCAGCAGCCAGAGGATGACAGACAGCTATGGCTACACCTTC. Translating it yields CASSQRMTDSYGYTF.

CDR3 sequence: CASSVETVMNTEAFF. CDR3 in DNA: TGTGCCAGCAGCGTAGAAACAGTAATGAACACTGAAGCTTTCTTT. This chain connects TRBV9 to TRBJ1-1, with D unresolved. Between the trimmed V and J ends, which lost 0 bases and 0 bases, there was a span of 9 bases. Germline-derived CDR1 and CDR2 are SGDLS and YYNGEE. The CDR3 has 15 amino acids. Using reference TRBV9 and TRBJ1-1 for the parts outside the CDR3, the full variable domain is DSGVTQTPKHLITATGQRVTLRCSPRSGDLSVYWYQQSLDQGLQFLIQYYNGEERAKGNILERFSAQQFPDLHSELNLSSLELGDSALYFCASSVETVMNTEAFFGQGTRLTVV.

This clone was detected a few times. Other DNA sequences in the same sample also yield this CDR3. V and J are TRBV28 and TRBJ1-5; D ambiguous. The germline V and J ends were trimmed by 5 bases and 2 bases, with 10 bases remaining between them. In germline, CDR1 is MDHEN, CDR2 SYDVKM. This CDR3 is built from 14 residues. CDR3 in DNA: TGTGCCAGCAGTCTAGGAGGTGGCAATCAGCCCCAGCATTTT. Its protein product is CASSLGGGNQPQHF.

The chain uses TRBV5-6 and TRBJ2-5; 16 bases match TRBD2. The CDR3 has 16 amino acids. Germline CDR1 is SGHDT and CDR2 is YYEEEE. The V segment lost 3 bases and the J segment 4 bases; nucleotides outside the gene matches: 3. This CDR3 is CASSWGLAGGGETQYF. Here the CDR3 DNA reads TGTGCCAGCAGCTGGGGACTAGCGGGAGGGGGAGAGACCCAGTACTTC.

The chain's CDR3 is CASSENSGAGANVLTF. CDR3 sequence (DNA): TGTGCCAGCAGTGAAAACTCGGGGGCTGGGGCCAACGTCCTGACTTTC. V and J are TRBV6-1 and TRBJ2-6, with D possibly matching TRBD2 (6 bases). Germline V CDR1 and CDR2: MNHNS, SASEGT. The CDR3 is 16 residues long. Between the trimmed V and J ends, which lost 2 bases and 2 bases, there was a span of 10 bases.

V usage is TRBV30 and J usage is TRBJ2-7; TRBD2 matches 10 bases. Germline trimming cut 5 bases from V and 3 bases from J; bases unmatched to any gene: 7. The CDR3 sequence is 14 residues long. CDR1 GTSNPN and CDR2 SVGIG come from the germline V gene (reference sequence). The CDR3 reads CAWGLSGGIYEQYF. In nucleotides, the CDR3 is TGTGCCTGGGGACTTAGCGGGGGGATCTACGAGCAGTACTTC.

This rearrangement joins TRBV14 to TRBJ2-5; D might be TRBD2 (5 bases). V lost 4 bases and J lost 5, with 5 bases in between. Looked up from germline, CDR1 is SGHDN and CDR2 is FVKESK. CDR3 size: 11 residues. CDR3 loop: CASSRRETQYF. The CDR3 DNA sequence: TGTGCCAGCAGCCGGAGGGAGACCCAGTACTTC.

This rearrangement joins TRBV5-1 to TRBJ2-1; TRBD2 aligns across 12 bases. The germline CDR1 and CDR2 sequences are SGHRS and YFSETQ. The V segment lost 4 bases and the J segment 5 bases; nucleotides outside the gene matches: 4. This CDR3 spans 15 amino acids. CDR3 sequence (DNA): TGCGCCAGCAGCCCCCTAGCGGGAGGGGACAATGAGCAGTTCTTC. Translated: CASSPLAGGDNEQFF. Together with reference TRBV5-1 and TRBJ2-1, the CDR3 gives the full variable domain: KAGVTQTPRYLIKTRGQQVTLSCSPISGHRSVSWYQQTPGQGLQFLFEYFSETQRNKGNFPGRFSGRQFSNSRSEMNVSTLELGDSALYLCASSPLAGGDNEQFFGPGTRLTVL.